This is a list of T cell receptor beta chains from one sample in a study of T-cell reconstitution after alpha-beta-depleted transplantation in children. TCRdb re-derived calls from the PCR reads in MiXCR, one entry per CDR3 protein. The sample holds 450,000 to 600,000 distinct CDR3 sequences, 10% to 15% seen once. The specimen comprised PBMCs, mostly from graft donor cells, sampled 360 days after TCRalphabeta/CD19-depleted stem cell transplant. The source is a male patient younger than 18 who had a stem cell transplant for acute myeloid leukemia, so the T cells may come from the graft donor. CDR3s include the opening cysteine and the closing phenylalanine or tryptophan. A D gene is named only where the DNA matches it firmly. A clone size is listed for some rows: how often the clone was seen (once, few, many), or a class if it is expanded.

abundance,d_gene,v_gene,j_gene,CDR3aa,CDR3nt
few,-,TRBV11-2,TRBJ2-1,CASSLVWGLALNEQFF,TGTGCCAGCAGCTTAGTTTGGGGCTTAGCGTTAAATGAGCAGTTCTTC
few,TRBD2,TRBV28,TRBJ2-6,CASSNWTSGPSFSGANVLTF,TGTGCCAGCAGCAATTGGACTAGCGGTCCTTCTTTCTCTGGGGCCAACGTCCTGACTTTC
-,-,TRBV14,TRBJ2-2,CASSLDSTNTGELFF,TGTGCCAGCAGCCTTGACAGCACGAACACCGGGGAGCTGTTTTTT
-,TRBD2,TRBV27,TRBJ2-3,CASSPLAALGDTQYF,TGTGCCAGCAGTCCACTAGCGGCCCTAGGGGATACGCAGTATTTT
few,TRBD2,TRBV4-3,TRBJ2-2,CASSQDIIGGSAGELFF,TGCGCCAGCAGCCAAGATATTATCGGCGGGAGTGCCGGGGAGCTGTTTTTT
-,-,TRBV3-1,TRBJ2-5,CASSSNGGAAQETQYF,TGTGCCAGCAGCTCTAACGGAGGGGCGGCCCAAGAGACCCAGTACTTC
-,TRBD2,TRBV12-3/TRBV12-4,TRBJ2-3,CASSLVASGTDTQYF,TGTGCCAGCAGTTTAGTGGCTAGCGGTACAGATACGCAGTATTTT
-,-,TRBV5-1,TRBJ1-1,CASGQMLASRTEAFF,TGCGCCAGCGGCCAGATGTTAGCCTCGCGGACTGAAGCTTTCTTT
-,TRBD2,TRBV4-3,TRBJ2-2,CASSQISGRADGELFF,TGCGCCAGCAGCCAAATTAGCGGGAGGGCCGACGGGGAGCTGTTTTTT
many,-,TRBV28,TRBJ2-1,CASSLSGLHNEQFF,TGTGCCAGCAGTTTAAGTGGCCTACACAATGAGCAGTTCTTC
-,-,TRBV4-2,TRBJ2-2,CASSQRNVAVTGELFF,TGTGCCAGCAGCCAAAGAAATGTAGCGGTCACCGGGGAGCTGTTTTTT
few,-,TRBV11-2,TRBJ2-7,CASSWGSVPYEQYF,TGTGCCAGCAGCTGGGGTAGCGTACCCTACGAGCAGTACTTC
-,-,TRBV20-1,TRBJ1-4,CSAKQGGGKLFF,TGCAGTGCTAAACAGGGTGGTGGAAAACTGTTTTTT
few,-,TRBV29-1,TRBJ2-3,CSVGPGDPGDTQYF,TGCAGCGTTGGTCCTGGGGACCCCGGAGATACGCAGTATTTT
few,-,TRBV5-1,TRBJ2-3,CASSFKSQADTQYF,TGCGCCAGCAGCTTCAAATCTCAGGCGGATACGCAGTATTTT
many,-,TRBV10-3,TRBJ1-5,CAIRGGVYQPQHF,TGTGCCATCAGGGGAGGAGTTTATCAGCCCCAGCATTTT
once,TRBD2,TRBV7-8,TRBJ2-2,CASSLVGSGRPGELFF,TGTGCCAGCAGCTTAGTTGGTAGCGGGAGGCCCGGGGAGCTGTTTTTT
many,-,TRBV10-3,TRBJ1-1,CAISEFGTEAFF,TGTGCCATCAGTGAATTTGGCACTGAAGCTTTCTTT
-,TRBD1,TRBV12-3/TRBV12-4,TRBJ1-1,CASSFLTGGGGTEAFF,TGTGCCAGCAGTTTTCTCACAGGGGGCGGTGGTACTGAAGCTTTCTTT
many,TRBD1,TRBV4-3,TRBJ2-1,CASSQRVDRGIYNEQFF,TGCGCCAGCAGCCAAAGGGTGGACAGGGGGATCTACAATGAGCAGTTCTTC
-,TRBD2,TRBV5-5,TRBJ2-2,CASNQGLAGTGELFF,TGTGCCAGCAACCAGGGACTAGCGGGGACCGGGGAGCTGTTTTTT
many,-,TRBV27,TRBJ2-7,CASSLNRPGYIPYEQYF,TGTGCCAGCAGTTTAAACCGCCCAGGGTACATCCCCTACGAGCAGTACTTC
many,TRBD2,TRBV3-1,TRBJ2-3,CASRGLAGVTDTQYF,TGTGCCAGCAGGGGACTAGCGGGAGTCACAGATACGCAGTATTTT
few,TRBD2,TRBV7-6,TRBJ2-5,CASSRSGLAGETQYF,TGTGCCAGCAGCAGATCGGGACTAGCGGGAGAGACCCAGTACTTC
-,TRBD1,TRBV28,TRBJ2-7,CASSGKDRGYYEQYF,TGTGCCAGCAGTGGCAAGGACAGGGGGTACTACGAGCAGTACTTC
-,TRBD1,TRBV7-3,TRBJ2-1,CASSLTGTGFDEQFF,TGTGCCAGCAGCTTAACTGGGACAGGGTTCGATGAGCAGTTCTTC
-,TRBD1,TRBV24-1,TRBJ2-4,CATSEGAGKMNIQYF,TGTGCCACCAGCGAGGGGGCAGGGAAGATGAACATTCAGTACTTC
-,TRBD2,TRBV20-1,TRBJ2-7,CSARGRTSGDEQYF,TGCAGTGCTAGAGGCAGGACTAGCGGGGACGAGCAGTACTTC
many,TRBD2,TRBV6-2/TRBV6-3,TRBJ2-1,CANPSGRYNEQFF,TGTGCCAACCCTAGCGGGAGATACAATGAGCAGTTCTTC
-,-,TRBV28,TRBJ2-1,CASSLPGQAHNEQFF,TGTGCCAGCAGTTTACCGGGACAAGCCCACAATGAGCAGTTCTTC
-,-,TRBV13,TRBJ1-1,CASRPWGGQRTEAFF,TGTGCCAGCAGACCCTGGGGGGGCCAGCGCACTGAAGCTTTCTTT